A single sample is the source of the 15 T cell receptor beta chains below, sequenced in a study of shared clonotypes between healthy human individuals. The data were produced by immunoSEQ multiplex PCR, yet TCRdb's version contains in-frame clones alone and is incomplete. The sample lists 2 million to 2.5 million clones, roughly 93% occurring once. Sample: naive CD4+ T cells from PBMCs. As for subset: CD45RA+ positively selected. The receptors derive from a man in his late teens or twenties in good health. Some clones in this sample may be carry-over from other donors' samples.

The table lists this clone with a count of one. The CDR3 is CASSQDATGGNQPQHF. CDR3 DNA: TGCGCCAGCAGCCAAGATGCGACGGGAGGCAATCAGCCCCAGCATTTT. The genes are TRBV4-3 and TRBJ1-5; D gene unclear. The CDR3 spans 16 residues. Germline V gene sequence: CDR1 LGHNA, CDR2 YSLEER. V was cut by 0 bases and J by 2 bases, with 11 bases left in between.

As regards this clone: Compared with germline, one end of the junction differs, possibly owing to a read error. The chain uses TRBV27 and TRBJ1-2; D possibly corresponds to TRBD1 (5 bases). Looked up from germline, CDR1 is MNHEY and CDR2 is SMNVEV (reference sequence). The CDR3 contains 12 residues. CDR3: CASSSPGTARPF. In nucleotides, the CDR3 is TGTGCCAGCAGTTCCCCTGGGACCGCCCGTCCCTTC.

This chain joins TRBV7-9 and TRBJ2-3; D remains ambiguous. V dropped 8 bases and J dropped 4 bases, with 7 bases sitting between them. CDR3 length: 11 amino acids. The V gene's germline CDR1 is SEHNR and CDR2 FQNEAQ (reference sequence). This CDR3 reads CASGRADTQYF. The CDR3 DNA follows: TGTGCCAGCGGCCGGGCAGATACGCAGTATTTT.

The chain couples TRBV5-4 to TRBJ2-3; possible D gene TRBD2, 5 bases. CDR1 SGHNT and CDR2 YYREEE come from the germline V gene (reference sequence). Trimming cost V 0 bases and J 0 bases, with 11 bases left between them. The CDR3 spans 16 residues. CDR3 bases: TGTGCCAGCAGCTTGGCCACAAGGACTAGCACAGATACGCAGTATTTT. Its translation: CASSLATRTSTDTQYF.

This chain connects TRBV28 to TRBJ2-3; 8 nucleotides align to TRBD2. Germline V gene lookup returns CDR1 MDHEN and CDR2 SYDVKM. This CDR3 contains 15 residues. V gave up 10 bases and J gave up 0 bases; unmatched junction bases: 9. Written as DNA, the CDR3 is TGTGCCATTTCGCTTGTAGCGGGAAGCACAGATACGCAGTATTTT. Translating gives CAISLVAGSTDTQYF.

The rearrangement links TRBV7-9 to TRBJ1-5; 7 bases fit TRBD1. The CDR3 has 17 residues. In germline, CDR1 is SEHNR, CDR2 FQNEAQ (reference sequence). The junction had 13 bases not matched to a gene; V was cut back by 1 base and J by 7 bases. CDR3: CASSLGNQGGSGQPQHF. The DNA for the CDR3 is TGTGCCAGCAGCTTAGGAAACCAGGGGGGTTCGGGCCAGCCCCAGCATTTT.

The chain joins TRBV7-3 to TRBJ1-1; D call uncertain. Germline V CDR1 and CDR2: SGHTA, FQGTGA. The CDR3 spans 14 residues. The ends were cut back, 3 bases at V and 3 bases at J, with 11 bases in the middle. CDR3 sequence (DNA): TGTGCCAGCAGCTTCGTTGGTGGGGACACTGAAGCTTTCTTT. Its translation: CASSFVGGDTEAFF.

The chain combines TRBV28 with TRBJ1-4; D gene ambiguous. Germline CDR1 is MDHEN and CDR2 is SYDVKM. The V and J ends lost 5 bases and 6 bases respectively, with 13 bases between them. CDR3 length: 14 residues. This chain's CDR3 is CASSLTARYEKLFF. The CDR3 bases are TGTGCCAGCAGTCTTACAGCCCGATATGAAAAACTGTTTTTT. Based on the CDR3 plus reference TRBV28 and TRBJ1-4, the full variable domain is DVKVTQSSRYLVKRTGEKVFLECVQDMDHENMFWYRQDPGLGLRLIYFSYDVKMKEKGDIPEGYSVSREKKERFSLILESASTNQTSMYLCASSLTARYEKLFFGSGTQLSVL.

This chain links TRBV6-5 with TRBJ1-4; 8 bases agree with TRBD1. The CDR3 is 14 residues long. The ends lost 5 bases at V and 7 bases at J; junction bases unmatched: 6. Germline-derived CDR1 and CDR2 are MNHEY and SVGAGI. The CDR3 DNA reads TGTGCCAGCAGTCCCCTGGGACAGGCTGAAAAACTGTTTTTT. Protein sequence: CASSPLGQAEKLFF.

This clone appeared a single time. The chain couples TRBV9 to TRBJ2-1, with 7 bases aligning to TRBD2. The CDR3 extends over 14 amino acids. V lost 2 bases and J lost 10; bases outside the gene matches: 9. CDR1 SGDLS and CDR2 YYNGEE come from the germline V gene. The CDR3 is CASSVLVAGVEQFF. The CDR3 nucleotides are TGTGCCAGCAGCGTCTTGGTCGCGGGAGTGGAGCAGTTCTTC.

The chain links TRBV5-1 to TRBJ2-3, with TRBD1 matching over 10 bases. The CDR3 contains 19 residues. Germline CDR1 SGHRS, CDR2 YFSETQ. V lost 1 base to trimming and J lost 2 bases; unmatched junction nucleotides: 13. CDR3 DNA sequence: TGCGCCAGCAGCTTGCGGGGACAGGGGCGGTATACGGCCACAGATACGCAGTATTTT. Protein product: CASSLRGQGRYTATDTQYF.

The rearrangement joins TRBV5-4 to TRBJ1-4; D gene unclear. This CDR3 region has 15 residues. From germline, CDR1 is SGHNT and CDR2 YYREEE (reference sequence). The germline V and J ends were trimmed by 4 bases and 0 bases, with 10 bases remaining between them. The CDR3 region is CASSLMAATNEKLFF. The CDR3 coding sequence is TGTGCCAGCAGCCTCATGGCAGCAACTAATGAAAAACTGTTTTTT.

CDR3 sequence reads: CASSPRAGPTNVLTF. CDR3 coding DNA: TGTGCCAGCTCACCACGGGCAGGGCCTACCAACGTCCTGACTTTC. This sequence joins TRBV18 and TRBJ2-6; a weak D match, TRBD1 (5 bases). This CDR3 contains 15 residues. V was cut by 1 base and J by 8 bases, with 12 bases left in between. Per the germline V gene, CDR1 is KGHSH and CDR2 is LQKENI.

Only one count was recorded for this clone. This chain links TRBV6-1 with TRBJ2-1, with a tentative D call TRBD2 (6 bases). The germline V and J ends were trimmed by 6 bases and 0 bases, with 12 bases remaining between them. The CDR3 extends over 15 amino acids. Per the germline V gene, CDR1 is MNHNS and CDR2 is SASEGT. In DNA form, the CDR3 reads TGTGCCAGCAGGGGCGGGACGAGCTCCTACAATGAGCAGTTCTTC. Its protein is CASRGGTSSYNEQFF.

The chain links TRBV9 to TRBJ2-7; D might be TRBD1 or TRBD2, each matching 7 bases. Germline values: CDR1 SGDLS, CDR2 YYNGEE. The CDR3 spans 16 residues. V lost 3 bases to trimming and J lost 3 bases, with 19 bases between them. The DNA of the CDR3 is TGTGCCAGCAGCGCCGGGGGGAACAGGGGCTACTACGAGCAGTACTTC. It yields the protein CASSAGGNRGYYEQYF.